Listed here are 6 T cell receptor beta chains from one sample, sequenced in a study of cytomegalovirus exposure and HLA in healthy donors. The PCR made use of 60 Vbeta and 13 Jbeta primers. Some clones are missing from TCRdb's copy, which holds only in-frame ones; the method was immunoSEQ multiplex PCR. The top ten hold around 2% of the sample, which has approximately 210,000 clones, about four fifths seen once. The sequenced sample was PBMCs. The receptors originated from a man aged 18 to 35 in good health and CMV-seronegative.

This rearrangement joins TRBV9 to TRBJ2-7; 7 bases align to TRBD2. Unmatched junction bases numbered 10, after V lost 4 bases and J lost 0 bases. CDR1 is SGDLS, CDR2 YYNGEE, per germline. The CDR3 length is 16 residues. The CDR3, as DNA: TGTGCCAGCAGCCCAAACCCAGCGGGGAGCTCCTACGAGCAGTACTTC. This sequence encodes CASSPNPAGSSYEQYF.

V is TRBV27 and J is TRBJ1-1, with D unresolved. The germline gives CDR1 MNHEY, CDR2 SMNVEV (reference sequence). Between the trimmed V and J ends, which lost 2 bases and 1 base, there was a span of 8 bases. The CDR3 has 14 amino acids. The CDR3, as DNA: TGTGCCAGCAGTTTAGCAGGTCAGAACACTGAAGCTTTCTTT. This gives the protein CASSLAGQNTEAFF.

As regards this clone: Other DNA sequences in this specimen translate into the identical CDR3. This chain uses TRBV28 with TRBJ2-3; 7 nucleotides align to TRBD2. The CDR3 consists of 16 residues. The germline gives CDR1 MDHEN, CDR2 SYDVKM. The trim removed 8 bases at V and 3 bases at J, leaving 14 bases unmatched. Here the CDR3 reads CASARASGTFTDTQYF. The CDR3 DNA reads TGTGCCAGCGCTAGAGCTAGCGGAACTTTTACAGATACGCAGTATTTT.

The CDR3 region has the DNA TGTGCCAGCAGTTTATCGACTCCTCGGAATGAGCAGTTCTTC. As protein: CASSLSTPRNEQFF. The rearrangement joins TRBV27 to TRBJ2-1; D is undetermined. The CDR3 runs to 14 residues. The V gene lost 0 bases and the J gene lost 7 bases, with 10 bases spanning the gap. The germline V gene encodes CDR1 MNHEY and CDR2 SMNVEV (reference sequence).

This clone was seen a handful of times. The V gene is TRBV27, the J gene TRBJ1-2; D is uncertain. The V gene lost 2 bases and the J gene lost 0 bases, with 10 bases spanning the gap. Germline CDR1 MNHEY, CDR2 SMNVEV (reference sequence). The CDR3 contains 15 residues. CDR3 sequence reads: CASSLMSKPNYGYTF. For the CDR3, the DNA is TGTGCCAGCAGTTTAATGTCCAAGCCTAACTATGGCTACACCTTC.

In this sample, this clone turned up once. The J gene is TRBJ2-1, the V gene TRBV19, with 8 bases fitting TRBD1. The CDR3 has 12 residues. With V trimmed by 5 bases and J by 8 bases, 2 bases remained unmatched. Looked up from germline, CDR1 is LNHDA and CDR2 is SQIVND (reference sequence). The CDR3 DNA sequence: TGTGCCAGTAGTCAGGGGGCCTATGAGCAGTTCTTC. Amino acids: CASSQGAYEQFF.